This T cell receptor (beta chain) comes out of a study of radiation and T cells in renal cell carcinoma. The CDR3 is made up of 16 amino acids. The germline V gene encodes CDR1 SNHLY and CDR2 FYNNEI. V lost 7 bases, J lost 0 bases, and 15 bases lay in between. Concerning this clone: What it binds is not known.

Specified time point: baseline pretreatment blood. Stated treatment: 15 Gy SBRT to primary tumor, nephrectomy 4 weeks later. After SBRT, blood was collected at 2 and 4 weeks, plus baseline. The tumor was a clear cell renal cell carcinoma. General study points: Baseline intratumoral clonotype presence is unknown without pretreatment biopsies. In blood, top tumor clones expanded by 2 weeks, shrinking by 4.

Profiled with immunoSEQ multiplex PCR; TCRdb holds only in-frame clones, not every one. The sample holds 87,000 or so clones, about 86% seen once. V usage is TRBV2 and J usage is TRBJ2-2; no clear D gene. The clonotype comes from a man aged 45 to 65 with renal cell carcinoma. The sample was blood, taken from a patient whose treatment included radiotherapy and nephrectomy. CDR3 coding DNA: TGTGCCAGCACCCCCTTGGGGTTCGCGAACACCGGGGAGCTGTTTTTT. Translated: CASTPLGFANTGELFF. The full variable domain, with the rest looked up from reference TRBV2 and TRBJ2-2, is EPEVTQTPSHQVTQMGQEVILRCVPISNHLYFYWYRQILGQKVEFLVSFYNNEISEKSEIFDDQFSVERPDGSNFTLKIRSTKLEDSAMYFCASTPLGFANTGELFFGEGSRLTVL.